Shown below are 10 T cell receptor beta chains from a single sample sequenced in a study of T cell responses to AZD1222 COVID-19 vaccine. Data came from immunoSEQ multiplex PCR; TCRdb stores just in-frame clones and leaves some out. In the table there are about 180,000 clones, around nine tenths of which are singletons. The sample here was peripheral blood, taken on day 0 of AZD1222 vaccination. The receptors stem from an adult in good health.

V and J are TRBV6-1 and TRBJ1-5; D is unclear. Trimming shortened V by 1 base and J by 11 bases, and 18 bases separated the two germline ends. This CDR3 contains 15 residues. Looked up from germline, CDR1 is MNHNS and CDR2 is SASEGT. The DNA of the CDR3 is TGTGCCAGCAGTGAAGAGTGGACCGCGGGCTCATCCCAGCATTTT. Translated: CASSEEWTAGSSQHF.

V and J are TRBV9 and TRBJ2-3; no reliable D call. The CDR3 consists of 11 residues. Germline values: CDR1 SGDLS, CDR2 YYNGEE. Between the trimmed V and J ends, which lost 2 bases and 5 bases, there was a span of 3 bases. The CDR3 nucleotides are TGTGCCAGCAGCGTTCTAGATACGCAGTATTTT. Its translation is CASSVLDTQYF.

J is TRBJ1-6 and V is TRBV2, with D maybe TRBD1 (6 bases). Germline CDR1 SNHLY, CDR2 FYNNEI. The CDR3 runs to 14 residues. The V end lost 7 bases, the J end lost 7 bases, and 14 bases lay between the germline ends. CDR3 in DNA: TGTGCCAGCAAGGAGGGGACATCAAATTCACCCCTCCACTTT. It codes for CASKEGTSNSPLHF.

The chain joins TRBV2 to TRBJ2-6; TRBD1 is a possible D gene (5 bases). Germline V CDR1 and CDR2: SNHLY, FYNNEI. This CDR3 has 15 amino acids. V gave up 4 bases and J gave up 2 bases, with 9 bases separating them. In DNA, the CDR3 is TGTGCCAGCAGTGTTAGGGGAACTGGGGCCAACGTCCTGACTTTC. Translated, it gives CASSVRGTGANVLTF.

The CDR3 coding sequence is TGTGCCAGCAGCTTAGGTGTCGGACAGGGGGGTGAAAAACTGTTTTTT. Encoded protein: CASSLGVGQGGEKLFF. This chain connects TRBV7-8 to TRBJ1-4, with 10 bases that match TRBD1. J was trimmed by 7 bases and V by 1 base; bases with no gene match: 6. The CDR3 is 16 residues long. CDR1 and CDR2 (germline): SGHVS, FQNEAQ.

The chain combines TRBV18 with TRBJ1-2; D gene ambiguous. This CDR3 contains 16 residues. V was cut by 2 bases and J by 3 bases, with 16 bases left in between. The germline V gene encodes CDR1 KGHSH and CDR2 LQKENI. CDR3 sequence (DNA): TGTGCCAGCTCACCATCCAGCCCCCAGCTGTACTATGGCTACACCTTC. It is translated as CASSPSSPQLYYGYTF.

The chain combines TRBV18 with TRBJ2-6, with TRBD1 identical over 10 bases. V lost 3 bases and J lost 0; bases outside the gene matches: 5. CDR1 and CDR2 (germline): KGHSH, LQKENI. CDR3 length: 18 residues. The CDR3 is CASSPGTGVNSGANVLTF. The CDR3 DNA is TGTGCCAGCTCACCCGGGACAGGGGTTAACTCTGGGGCCAACGTCCTGACTTTC.

This chain joins TRBV7-2 and TRBJ2-6; no clear D gene. The CDR3 consists of 16 residues. The germline V gene encodes CDR1 SGHTA and CDR2 FQGNSA. V shed 3 bases and J shed 0 bases, with 9 bases lying between them. CDR3 DNA: TGTGCCAGCAGCTTTAGCCCTAGCTCTGGGGCCAACGTCCTGACTTTC. This codes for CASSFSPSSGANVLTF.

The rearrangement uses TRBV7-2 and TRBJ1-2; D is perhaps TRBD1 (5 bases). V dropped 0 bases and J dropped 4 bases, with 9 bases sitting between them. Germline loops: CDR1 SGHTA, CDR2 FQGNSA. The CDR3 is 14 amino acids. Written as DNA, the CDR3 is TGTGCCAGCAGCTTAGCCTCAGGGAGCTATGGCTACACCTTC. Translated, it gives CASSLASGSYGYTF. Full variable domain (missing parts from reference TRBV7-2 and TRBJ1-2): GAGVSQSPSNKVTEKGKDVELRCDPISGHTALYWYRQSLGQGLEFLIYFQGNSAPDKSGLPSDRFSAERTGGSVSTLTIQRTQQEDSAVYLCASSLASGSYGYTFGSGTRLTVV.

The genes are TRBV30 and TRBJ1-4; 7 positions match TRBD1. CDR3 length: 12 residues. The germline V gene has CDR1 GTSNPN and CDR2 SVGIG (reference sequence). V was pared by 4 bases and J by 5 bases, with 1 base of the junction left unmatched. CDR3 nucleotide sequence: TGTGCCTGGAAACAGGGGAATGAAAAACTGTTTTTT. It specifies CAWKQGNEKLFF.